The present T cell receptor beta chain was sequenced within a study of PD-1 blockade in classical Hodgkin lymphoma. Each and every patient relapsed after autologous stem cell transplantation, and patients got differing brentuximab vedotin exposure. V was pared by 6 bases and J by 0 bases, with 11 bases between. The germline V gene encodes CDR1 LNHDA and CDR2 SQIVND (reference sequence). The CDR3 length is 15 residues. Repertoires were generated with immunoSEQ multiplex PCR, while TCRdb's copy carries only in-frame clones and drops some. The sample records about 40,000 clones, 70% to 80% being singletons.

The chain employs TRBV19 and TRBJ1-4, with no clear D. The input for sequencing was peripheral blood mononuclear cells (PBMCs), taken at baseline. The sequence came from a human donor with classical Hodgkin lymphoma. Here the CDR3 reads CASSIQAATNEKLFF. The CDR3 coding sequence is TGTGCCAGTAGCATCCAGGCCGCAACTAATGAAAAACTGTTTTTT. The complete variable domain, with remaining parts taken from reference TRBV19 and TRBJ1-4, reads DGGITQSPKYLFRKEGQNVTLSCEQNLNHDAMYWYRQDPGQGLRLIYYSQIVNDFQKGDIAEGYSVSREKKESFPLTVTSAQKNPTAFYLCASSIQAATNEKLFFGSGTQLSVL.